The rows below give T cell receptor beta chains drawn from one sample of a study of blood T cell repertoires in COVID-19. Assay: immunoSEQ multiplex PCR; the TCRdb copy retains only in-frame clones and omits some. Of around 44,000 clones detected, 81% appear once; the ten largest clones hold about 39%. Material for sequencing was peripheral blood. The receptors were gathered from a man in his forties or fifties with active or convalescent COVID-19. CDR3s include the opening cysteine and the closing phenylalanine or tryptophan. A D gene is named only where the DNA matches it firmly. Size is stated for part of the rows, as once, few or many counts, or as a class when the clone is expanded.

v_gene,abundance,j_gene,d_gene,CDR3nt,CDR3aa
TRBV28,.,TRBJ2-5,.,TGTGCCAGCAGTTGGGGTAGGGAGGAGACCCAGTACTTC,CASSWGREETQYF
TRBV6-5,.,TRBJ1-1,TRBD1,TGTGCCAGCAGTTACGGGGGACAGCCCAGGAACACTGAAGCTTTCTTT,CASSYGGQPRNTEAFF
TRBV5-4,.,TRBJ2-3,.,TGTGCCAGCAGCTTGGAACTAGTGTTAGATACGCAGTATTTT,CASSLELVLDTQYF
TRBV30,.,TRBJ1-3,.,TGTGCCTGGAGTGCCACCTACTCTGGAAACACCATATATTTT,CAWSATYSGNTIYF
TRBV4-2,.,TRBJ2-5,.,TGTGCCAGCAGCCAAGTTCTCGGGGGAACCCAAGAGACCCAGTACTTC,CASSQVLGGTQETQYF
TRBV4-1,.,TRBJ2-7,.,TGCGCCAGCAGCCTAACCCCAGGGGGGTATGACGAGCAGTACTTC,CASSLTPGGYDEQYF
TRBV11-1,.,TRBJ2-5,TRBD1,TGTGCCAGCAGCCGGGACAGGGGGTGGGAGACCCAGTACTTC,CASSRDRGWETQYF
TRBV28,.,TRBJ1-5,.,TGTGCCAGCAGTTTAAGGCCAGGCCGGATGACAGCCCAGCATTTT,CASSLRPGRMTAQHF
TRBV5-6,.,TRBJ2-2,.,TGTGCCAGCAGGCCGGGACACGTCACCGGGGAGCTGTTTTTT,CASRPGHVTGELFF
TRBV4-3,many,TRBJ2-7,TRBD1,TGCGCCAGCAGCCAAGAATGGGACAGTGGGGTTTACGAGCAGTACTTC,CASSQEWDSGVYEQYF
TRBV6-2/TRBV6-3,few,TRBJ1-1,TRBD1,TGTGCCAGCAGTCCAGGACAGGTGTTAGGCGACACTGAAGCTTTCTTT,CASSPGQVLGDTEAFF
TRBV5-4,.,TRBJ2-7,.,TGTGCCAGCAGCTCCCAATTCTACGAGCAGTACTTC,CASSSQFYEQYF
TRBV6-2/TRBV6-3,.,TRBJ1-2,.,TGTGCCAGCAGCCTATACTATGGCTACACCTTC,CASSLYYGYTF
TRBV2,.,TRBJ1-1,TRBD1,TGTGCCAGCAGTTATACCAGGGGGGCTGTCGGCACTGAAGCTTTCTTT,CASSYTRGAVGTEAFF
TRBV6-1,.,TRBJ1-2,.,TGTGCCAGCAGTGAAGGTACGGCTAACTATGGCTACACCTTC,CASSEGTANYGYTF
TRBV28,.,TRBJ1-1,TRBD1,TGTGCCAGCGGACAGGGCTGGGCTTTCTTT,CASGQGWAFF
TRBV19,few,TRBJ2-7,.,TGTGCCAGTAGGGAGACAGCGAGCTCCTACGAGCAGTACTTC,CASRETASSYEQYF
TRBV5-6,.,TRBJ1-4,TRBD1,TGTGCCAGCAGCTACCAGGGGGCCGATCGACTGTTTTTT,CASSYQGADRLFF
TRBV6-5,.,TRBJ1-3,.,TGTGCCACACAGAGCTCTGGAAACACCATATATTTT,CATQSSGNTIYF
TRBV7-9,once,TRBJ2-1,.,TGTGCCAGCAGCCGAGCGGGCACCTCCTACAATGAGCAGTTCTTC,CASSRAGTSYNEQFF
TRBV18,.,TRBJ1-2,.,TGTGCCAGCTCAAACGAGAGACAGGCACCAATCTATGGCTACACCTTC,CASSNERQAPIYGYTF
TRBV19,.,TRBJ1-2,.,TGTGCCAGTAGTGCCAGGGGCTCCGTATATGGCTACACCTTC,CASSARGSVYGYTF
TRBV5-1,.,TRBJ2-1,.,TGCGCCAGCAGTTATGGGCTGACAGAAGCTGAGCAGTTCTTC,CASSYGLTEAEQFF
TRBV4-1,.,TRBJ1-2,TRBD1,TGCGCCAGCAGCCTGACCACCGGACAGGGGAGCTACACCTTC,CASSLTTGQGSYTF
TRBV5-1,.,TRBJ1-2,TRBD1,TGCGCCAGCAGCACCCTACAGGGGGTCGATGGCTACACCTTC,CASSTLQGVDGYTF
TRBV12-3/TRBV12-4,.,TRBJ1-1,.,TGTGCCAGCAGTTGGGACAAGAACACTGAAGCTTTCTTT,CASSWDKNTEAFF
TRBV6-5,.,TRBJ1-1,.,TGTGCCAGCAAAGCCCCGGGAGTTGGTGAAGCTTTCTTT,CASKAPGVGEAFF
TRBV4-1,.,TRBJ1-1,.,TGCGCCAGCAGCCAAGATCGGGGGGGCAGAGCTTTCTTT,CASSQDRGGRAFF
TRBV29-1,.,TRBJ1-1,.,TGCAGCGTTGCCAGGGTCACTGAAGCTTTCTTT,CSVARVTEAFF
TRBV19,.,TRBJ1-5,TRBD1,TGCGGAGTAGGGGGCCCAAATCAGCCCCAGCATTTT,CGVGGPNQPQHF
TRBV19,.,TRBJ1-1,.,TGTGCCAGTAGTATCTCGGGTACCTTGGAGAACACTGAAGCTTTCTTT,CASSISGTLENTEAFF
TRBV9,.,TRBJ1-5,.,TGTGCCAGCAGCGTAGGGGCCCTGGGAGGTCAGCCCCAGCATTTT,CASSVGALGGQPQHF
TRBV15,.,TRBJ2-3,.,TGTGCCACCAGCCTAGGGGTAGCTCGAGATACGCAGTATTTT,CATSLGVARDTQYF
TRBV11-2,.,TRBJ2-2,TRBD1,TGTGCCAGCAGCTTAGGACAGGGGGTCACCGGGGAGCTGTTTTTT,CASSLGQGVTGELFF
TRBV19,.,TRBJ2-1,.,TGTGCCAGTAGCTTAGCGTGGGGAGGAACGAGCAACTTGAGAAACAATGAGCAGTTCTTC,CASSLAWGGTSNLRNNEQFF
TRBV6-6,.,TRBJ2-3,TRBD2,TGTGCCAGCAGCCCACTAGCGGGCGGCACAGATACGCAGTATTTT,CASSPLAGGTDTQYF
TRBV3-1/TRBV3-2,.,TRBJ2-1,.,TGTGCCAGCAGGGCCAGCGGGCAGGGCGAGGGGCAGTTCTTC,CASRASGQGEGQFF
TRBV5-4,.,TRBJ2-3,TRBD2,TGTGCCAGCAGCCCTCGACTAGCGGGAGCTTCAGATACGCAGTATTTT,CASSPRLAGASDTQYF
TRBV5-1,.,TRBJ2-6,.,TGCGCCAGCAGCGGCACAGTCTCTGGGGCCAACGTCCTGACTTTC,CASSGTVSGANVLTF
TRBV4-3,few,TRBJ1-5,.,TGCGCCAGCAGCCAAGATGCGAGGGGAGGTCAGCCCCAGCATTTT,CASSQDARGGQPQHF
TRBV19,.,TRBJ1-1,.,TGTGCCAGTAGACTGCGCAGGGTGCACACTGAAGCTTTCTTT,CASRLRRVHTEAFF